The clone carrying this T cell receptor beta chain was picked up many times. CDR1 SGHTA and CDR2 FQGNSA come from the germline V gene. This CDR3 has 14 residues. With 5 bases clipped from V and 8 bases from J, the junction kept 4 bases outside the gene matches. The data are from a study of T cells after yellow fever vaccination. TCRdb re-analysed the 5' RACE reads in MiXCR, keeping a single row per CDR3 protein. This sample has under 300,000 distinct CDR3 sequences; around 7% occur once, and the top ten carry about 0.85%. This material consisted of CD4+ T cells sorted from PBMCs, taken 15 days after the yellow fever booster vaccination. The sequence was collected from a man aged 25-45 years who received the YFV17D yellow fever vaccine. This chain links TRBV7-2 with TRBJ2-1, with 12 bases identical to TRBD2. Here the CDR3 reads CASSRGLAGYEQFF. The CDR3, as DNA: TGTGCCAGCAGCCGCGGACTAGCGGGATATGAGCAGTTCTTC.